This T cell receptor (beta chain) was observed in a study of blood T cell repertoires in COVID-19. The assay was immunoSEQ multiplex PCR, and TCRdb's table has in-frame clones only and misses some. This sample has more than 300,000 clones, with roughly 86% found just once. This CDR3 region has 14 residues. V shed 7 bases, J shed 0 bases, and the junction held 5 bases outside the gene matches. Patients in Seattle were enrolled during active infection, then followed longitudinally. The chain combines TRBV23-1 with TRBJ1-1, with 7 bases identical to TRBD1. TRBV23-1 is an open reading frame, and its role is uncertain. This sequence was found in a woman in her twenties or thirties with COVID-19, enrolled during active disease. The material sequenced was peripheral blood. DNA for the CDR3: TGCGCCAGCACCCAGGGGGTTCTGAACACTGAAGCTTTCTTT. Protein product: CASTQGVLNTEAFF.